This TCR beta chain comes out of a study of control samples from healthy donors and cancer patients. Trimming took 4 bases from V and 6 from J, leaving 11 bases between them. The length of the CDR3 is 14 residues. The germline CDR1 and CDR2 sequences are SGHNT and YYREEE (reference sequence). Some clones are missing from TCRdb's copy, which holds only in-frame ones; the method was immunoSEQ multiplex PCR. The table shows some 70,000 clones, with about 83% occurring only once. The chain links TRBV5-4 to TRBJ1-6, with D possibly being TRBD1 (6 bases). Sequencing used blood. The receptor was isolated from a man aged 55-75 years in good health. CDR3 residues: CASSQDSGNSPLHF. The CDR3 region has the DNA TGTGCCAGCAGCCAGGACAGCGGTAATTCACCCCTCCACTTT.